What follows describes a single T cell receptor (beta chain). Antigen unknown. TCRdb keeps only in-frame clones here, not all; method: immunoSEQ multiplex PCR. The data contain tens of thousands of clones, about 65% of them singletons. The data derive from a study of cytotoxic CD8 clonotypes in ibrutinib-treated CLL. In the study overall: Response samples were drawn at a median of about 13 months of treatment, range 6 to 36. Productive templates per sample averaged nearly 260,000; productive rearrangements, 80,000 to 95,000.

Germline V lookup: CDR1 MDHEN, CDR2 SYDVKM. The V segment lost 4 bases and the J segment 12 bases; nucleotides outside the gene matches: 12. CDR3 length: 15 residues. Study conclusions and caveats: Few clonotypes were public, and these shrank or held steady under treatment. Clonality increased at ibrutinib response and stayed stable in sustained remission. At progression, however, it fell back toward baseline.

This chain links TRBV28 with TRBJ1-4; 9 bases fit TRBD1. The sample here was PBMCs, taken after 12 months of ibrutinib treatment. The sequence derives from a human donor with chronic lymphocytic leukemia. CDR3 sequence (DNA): TGTGCCAGCAGTTCGCCGCGGACAGGGGAAAACGAACTGTTTTTT. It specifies CASSSPRTGENELFF.